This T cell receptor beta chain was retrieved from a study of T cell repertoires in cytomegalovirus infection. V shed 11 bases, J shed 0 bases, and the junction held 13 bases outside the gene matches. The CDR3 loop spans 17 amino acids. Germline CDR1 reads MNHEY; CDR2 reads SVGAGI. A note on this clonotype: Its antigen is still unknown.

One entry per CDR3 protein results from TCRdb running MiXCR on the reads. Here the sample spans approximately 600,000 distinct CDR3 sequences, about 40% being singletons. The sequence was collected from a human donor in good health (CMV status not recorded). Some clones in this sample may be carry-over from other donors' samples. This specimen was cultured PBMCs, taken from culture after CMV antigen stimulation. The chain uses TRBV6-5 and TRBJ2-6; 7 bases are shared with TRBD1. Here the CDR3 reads CASARGTEYSGANVLTF. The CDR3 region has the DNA TGTGCCTCAGCAAGGGGGACAGAATACTCTGGGGCCAACGTCCTGACTTTC.